This TCR beta chain was documented in a study of long-term antiretroviral therapy in people with HIV. Trimming took off 5 bases at V and 0 bases at J, with 13 bases between the two ends. The CDR3 length is 15 residues. Germline V gives CDR1 SGHTA, CDR2 FQGNSA. Version v3.0 of the immunoSEQ assay was performed at survey level. The table came from immunoSEQ multiplex PCR; TCRdb's copy has only in-frame clones and leaves some out. The table has roughly 30,000 clones, approximately 83% seen once. The TCR originated in a man younger than 35 with HIV. Sequencing used unsorted PBMCs, obtained 0.8 years before starting antiretroviral therapy. The rearrangement uses TRBV7-2 and TRBJ2-5; D call uncertain. CDR3 bases: TGTGCCAGCAGCACCCGGGCCTCGTACCAAGAGACCCAGTACTTC. It translates to CASSTRASYQETQYF.